These 16 T cell receptor beta chains originate from one sample sequenced in a study of post-analysis software for immune sequencing data. These receptors are not linked to any known antigen. Included in the TCR beta cDNA libraries were unique molecular identifiers. MiXCR, applied by TCRdb to the PCR reads, yields one record per CDR3 protein. This sample yields a few hundred thousand distinct CDR3 sequences, of which 45% are seen a single time; 9.5% to 13% belongs to the top ten. General observations from the study: When patients were compared with controls, five TRBV segments were more frequent, TRBV5-6, TRBV5-1 and TRBV20-1 among them.

Sequencing was done on a sample of blood. The receptor set was obtained from a girl between 5 and 17 years old with multiple sclerosis.

The genes are TRBV28 and TRBJ2-1, with 9 bases identical to TRBD2. TRBJ2-7 explains the end of the DNA better; the J call may be wrong. The CDR3 consists of 15 residues. From germline, CDR1 is MDHEN and CDR2 SYDVKM. CDR3 sequence: CASSLAGGFGNEQYF. CDR3 in DNA: TGTGCCAGCAGTTTAGCGGGAGGGTTTGGCAATGAGCAGTACTTC.

This chain uses TRBV11-2 with TRBJ2-5; TRBD1 or TRBD2 may be the D gene (6 bases each). Germline V gene data show CDR1 as SGHAT and CDR2 as FQNNGV. V lost 8 bases and J lost 5, with 12 bases in between. This CDR3 comprises 12 residues. CDR3 in amino acids: CASGRGDETQYF. Written as DNA, the CDR3 is TGTGCCAGCGGAAGGGGGGACGAGACCCAGTACTTC.

This chain joins TRBV24-1 and TRBJ2-3, with D perhaps matching TRBD1 or TRBD2 (6 bases each). Germline V gives CDR1 KGHDR, CDR2 SFDVKD. The CDR3 totals 16 residues. The ends were cut back, 9 bases at V and 0 bases at J, with 18 bases in the middle. The chain's CDR3 is CATGPQGGGSTDTQYF. The CDR3 DNA sequence: TGTGCCACCGGACCACAGGGAGGTGGTAGCACAGATACGCAGTATTTT.

As for this clonotype: A single base separates this from a much larger clone, so it may be a read error. V usage is TRBV7-2 and J usage is TRBJ2-1; 16 bases line up with TRBD2. With the DNA end fitting TRBJ2-7 better, the J assignment may be wrong. Germline V gives CDR1 SGHTA, CDR2 FQGNSA. CDR3 length: 17 amino acids. DNA for the CDR3: TGTGCCAGCAGCTTAGTGGGACTAGCGGGAGGGTACAATGAGCAGTACTTC. Its translation: CASSLVGLAGGYNEQYF.

This clonotype appeared once. The V call is TRBV20-1, the J call TRBJ2-1; 13 bases map to TRBD2. V gave up 6 bases and J gave up 8 bases; unmatched junction bases: 7. Germline V gives CDR1 DFQATT, CDR2 SNEGSKA (reference sequence). The CDR3 extends over 14 amino acids. Here the CDR3 reads CSAWTSGSVYEQFF. For the CDR3, the DNA is TGCAGTGCGTGGACTAGCGGGAGTGTATATGAGCAGTTCTTC.

The chain carries TRBV7-2 and TRBJ2-5; 7 nucleotides align to TRBD1. The DNA matches TRBJ2-1 better at its end, which makes the J call doubtful. This CDR3 has 16 amino acids. Looked up from germline, CDR1 is SGHTA and CDR2 is FQGNSA. Here the CDR3 DNA reads TGTGCCAGCAGCTTAGGCCCCGGGACAGCCCAAGAGACCCAGTTCTTC. It codes for CASSLGPGTAQETQFF.

This clonotype was seen many times. V is TRBV29-1 and J is TRBJ2-3; no clear D. The germline gives CDR1 SQVTM, CDR2 ANQGSEA. The CDR3 is 11 residues long. V gave up 8 bases and J gave up 5 bases, with 11 bases separating them. DNA for the CDR3: TGCAGCTTTCTAACGGGAGATACGCAGTATTTT. Residues: CSFLTGDTQYF.

The rearrangement links TRBV15 to TRBJ1-5; D not certain. The V gene's germline CDR1 is LNHNV and CDR2 YYDKDF (reference sequence). The CDR3 spans 15 residues. V lost 3 bases and J 0 bases, leaving 9 bases between the germline ends. The CDR3 reads CATSRTELSNQPQHF. Written as DNA, the CDR3 is TGTGCCACCAGCAGGACGGAACTTAGCAATCAGCCCCAGCATTTT.

The rearrangement joins TRBV12-3 or TRBV12-4 to TRBJ1-2; 9 bases map to TRBD1. V lost 6 bases to trimming and J lost 2 bases; unmatched junction nucleotides: 10. The CDR3 length is 16 residues. The CDR3 nucleotides read TGTGCCAGCAGCCCGGGACAGGGTCGTACCAACTATGGCTACACCTTC. Translating it yields CASSPGQGRTNYGYTF.

This chain links TRBV20-1 with TRBJ2-3, with TRBD2 matching over 15 bases. After removal of 7 bases from V and 4 bases from J, the junction contained 3 bases not matched to a gene. This CDR3 comprises 14 residues. Per germline, CDR1 DFQATT and CDR2 SNEGSKA (reference sequence). The CDR3 DNA reads TGCAGTGGGGGACTAGCGGGAGGATCAGATACGCAGTATTTT. Its protein product is CSGGLAGGSDTQYF.

This rearrangement joins TRBV7-3 to TRBJ2-5; D possibly corresponds to TRBD1 (6 bases). The germline V gene has CDR1 SGHTA and CDR2 FQGTGA. The CDR3 is made up of 17 amino acids. V was clipped by 5 bases and J by 11 bases, with 30 bases between them. As DNA, the CDR3 is TGTGCCAGCAGCCCTCAAGGGGGATCCCCTTCGGGCCACGGGCAGTACTTC. Translating gives CASSPQGGSPSGHGQYF.

The chain links TRBV7-8 to TRBJ2-1; 9 positions match TRBD2. This CDR3 is 16 amino acids long. J gave up 0 bases and V 1 base, and 1 base lay outside the gene matches. Germline CDR1 and CDR2: SGHVS and FQNEAQ. The chain's CDR3 is CASSLGGRVSYNEQFF. CDR3 bases: TGTGCCAGCAGCTTAGGCGGGAGGGTCTCCTACAATGAGCAGTTCTTC.

The V call is TRBV7-2, the J call TRBJ2-5; 9 bases match TRBD2. CDR3 size: 16 residues. The germline CDR1 and CDR2 sequences are SGHTA and FQGNSA. With V trimmed by 0 bases and J by 3 bases, 5 bases remained unmatched. The CDR3: CASSLAVQRGEETQYF. CDR3 sequence (DNA): TGTGCCAGCAGCTTAGCGGTTCAGCGGGGGGAAGAGACCCAGTACTTC.

CDR3 DNA sequence: TGTGCCAGCAGCCAAGATAACGCTCACCCGGATACGCAGTATTTT. Protein: CASSQDNAHPDTQYF. This chain joins TRBV3-1 and TRBJ2-3; D gene ambiguous. V lost 0 bases, J lost 6 bases, and 13 bases lay in between. Germline assignment: CDR1 LGHDT and CDR2 YNNKEL (reference sequence). The CDR3 extends over 15 amino acids.

The chain combines TRBV12-3 or TRBV12-4 with TRBJ2-3; D assignment may be TRBD1 or TRBD2 (5 bases each). The V end lost 1 base, the J end lost 2 bases, and 10 bases lay between the germline ends. There are 15 residues in the CDR3. The DNA for the CDR3 is TGTGCCAGCAGTTTAGGAGGGGCGATCACAGATACGCAGTATTTT. This translates into CASSLGGAITDTQYF.

This chain uses TRBV5-8 with TRBJ1-5, with TRBD1 identical over 7 bases. V dropped 2 bases and J dropped 7; count of bases not matched to a gene: 6. This CDR3 has 14 amino acids. CDR1 SGHTS and CDR2 YDEGEE come from the germline V gene. CDR3 loop: CASSFRQGVQPQHF. CDR3 nucleotides: TGTGCCAGCAGCTTTCGCCAGGGGGTACAGCCCCAGCATTTT.